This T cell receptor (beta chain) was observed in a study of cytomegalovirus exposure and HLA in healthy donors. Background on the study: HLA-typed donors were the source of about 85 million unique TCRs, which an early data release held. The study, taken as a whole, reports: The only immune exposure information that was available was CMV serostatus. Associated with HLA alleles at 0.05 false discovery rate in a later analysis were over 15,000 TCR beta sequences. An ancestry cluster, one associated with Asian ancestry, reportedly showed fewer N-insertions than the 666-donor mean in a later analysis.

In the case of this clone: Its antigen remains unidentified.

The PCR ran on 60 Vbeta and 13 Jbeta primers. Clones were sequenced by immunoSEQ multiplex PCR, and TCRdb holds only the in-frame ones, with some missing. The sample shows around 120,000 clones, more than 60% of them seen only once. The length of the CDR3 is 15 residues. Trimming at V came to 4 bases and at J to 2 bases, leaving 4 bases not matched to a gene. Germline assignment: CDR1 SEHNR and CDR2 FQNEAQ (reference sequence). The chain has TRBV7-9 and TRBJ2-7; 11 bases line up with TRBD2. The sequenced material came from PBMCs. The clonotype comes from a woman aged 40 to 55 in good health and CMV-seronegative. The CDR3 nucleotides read TGTGCCAGCAGCTCTTTAGCGGGGGGGACCTACGAGCAGTACTTC. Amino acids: CASSSLAGGTYEQYF.